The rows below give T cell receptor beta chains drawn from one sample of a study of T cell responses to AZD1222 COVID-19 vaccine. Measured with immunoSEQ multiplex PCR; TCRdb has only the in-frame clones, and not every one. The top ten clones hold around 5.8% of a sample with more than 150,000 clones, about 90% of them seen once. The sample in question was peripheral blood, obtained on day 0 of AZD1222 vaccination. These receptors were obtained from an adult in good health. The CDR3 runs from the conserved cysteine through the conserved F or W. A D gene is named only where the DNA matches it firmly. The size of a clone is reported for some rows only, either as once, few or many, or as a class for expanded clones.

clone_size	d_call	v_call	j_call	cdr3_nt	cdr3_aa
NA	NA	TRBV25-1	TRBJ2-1	TGTGCCAGCAGTGAATCTTACAATGAGCAGTTCTTC	CASSESYNEQFF
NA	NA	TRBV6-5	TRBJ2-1	TGTGCCAGCAGCCCCTGGCGGGACTCCTACAATGAGCAGTTCTTC	CASSPWRDSYNEQFF
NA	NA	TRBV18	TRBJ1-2	TGTGCCAGCTCACCCGGTCCGGGATTGAGTGGCTACACCTTC	CASSPGPGLSGYTF
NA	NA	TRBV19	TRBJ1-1	TGTGCCAGTAGTATAGCCGCTACAAGGGGAACTGAAGCTTTCTTT	CASSIAATRGTEAFF
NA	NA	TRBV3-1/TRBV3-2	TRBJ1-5	TGTGCCAGCAGCCAAGGGACTGATCAGCCCCAGCATTTT	CASSQGTDQPQHF
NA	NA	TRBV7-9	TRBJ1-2	TGTGCCACCATTCTGGGGGAAAACTATGGCTACACCTTC	CATILGENYGYTF
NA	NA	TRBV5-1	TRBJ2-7	TGCGCCAGCAGCCTGGCAGGGGGGGGAGTCATATACGAGCAGTACTTC	CASSLAGGGVIYEQYF
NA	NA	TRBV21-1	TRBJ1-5	TGTGCCAGCCGAGCAGAACGGACAGTTAGCAATCAGCCCCAGCATTTT	CASRAERTVSNQPQHF
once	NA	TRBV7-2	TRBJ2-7	TGTGCCAGCAGCTTAGCAGGGGGGCGCGACAGACCTTACGAGCAGTACTTC	CASSLAGGRDRPYEQYF
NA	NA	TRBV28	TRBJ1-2	TGTGCCAGCAGTCTCCCTAGGGAGTTTAACTATGGCTACACCTTC	CASSLPREFNYGYTF
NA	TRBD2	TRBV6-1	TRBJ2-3	TGTGCCAGCAGTGAAGGGGGACTAGCAGCAGATACGCAGTATTTT	CASSEGGLAADTQYF
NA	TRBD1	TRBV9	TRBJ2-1	TGTGCCAGCAGCGCGCCCGGAACCGGGACAGGGTACAATGAGCAGTTCTTC	CASSAPGTGTGYNEQFF
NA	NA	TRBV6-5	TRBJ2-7	TGTGCCAGCAGGCTGACTTACGAGCAGTACTTC	CASRLTYEQYF
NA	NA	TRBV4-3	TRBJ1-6	TGCGCCAGCAGCCAAGAAGTGGGGTCCGATTTTAATTCACCCCTCCACTTT	CASSQEVGSDFNSPLHF
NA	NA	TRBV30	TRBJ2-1	TGTGCCTGTCGGGCCCCGGGAGCGTTTGATGAGCAGTTCTTC	CACRAPGAFDEQFF
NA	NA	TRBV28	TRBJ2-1	TGTGCCAGCAGCTCCCTCATCTACAATGAGCAGTTCTTC	CASSSLIYNEQFF
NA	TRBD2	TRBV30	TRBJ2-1	TGTGCCTGGACGGGGGGGGCCTACAATGAGCAGTTCTTC	CAWTGGAYNEQFF
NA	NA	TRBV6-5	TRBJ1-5	TGTGCCAGCAAGCTGACAGTTAGCAATCAGCCCCAGCATTTT	CASKLTVSNQPQHF
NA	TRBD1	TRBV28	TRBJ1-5	TGTGCCAGCAGATCGGGACAGGGATTTCCCCAGCATTTT	CASRSGQGFPQHF
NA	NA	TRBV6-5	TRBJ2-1	TGTGCCAGCAGTTACCGGGTGGGTAATTGGTACAATGAGCAGTTCTTC	CASSYRVGNWYNEQFF
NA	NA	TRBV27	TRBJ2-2	TGTGCCAGCAGTATACTCAGGGAATCCGGGGAGCTGTTTTTT	CASSILRESGELFF
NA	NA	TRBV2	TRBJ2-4	TGTGCCAGCAGTCCGCAGGCCTCAATAGCCAAAAACATTCAGTACTTC	CASSPQASIAKNIQYF
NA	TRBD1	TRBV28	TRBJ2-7	TGTGCCAGCAGCGCTCCCTCAGGGGGCAGCGAGCAGTACTTC	CASSAPSGGSEQYF
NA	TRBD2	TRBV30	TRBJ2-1	TGTGCCTGGAGCCGGGGGGGGAGCGGCTCCTACAATGAGCAGTTCTTC	CAWSRGGSGSYNEQFF
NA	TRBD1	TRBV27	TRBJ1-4	TGTGCCAGCAGTAGAGGGGGCGCCTGGGAAAAACTGTTTTTT	CASSRGGAWEKLFF
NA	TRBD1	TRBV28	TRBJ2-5	TGTGCCAGCAGTTGGGCACAGGGGGTGGGAGAGACCCAGTACTTC	CASSWAQGVGETQYF
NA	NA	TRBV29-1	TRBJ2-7	TGCAGCGTCCTTAGGGGAACCGAGCAGTACTTC	CSVLRGTEQYF
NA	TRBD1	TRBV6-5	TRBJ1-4	TGTGCCAGCGGGGGCTTGACAGGGGGGTACGGAAAACTGTTTTTT	CASGGLTGGYGKLFF
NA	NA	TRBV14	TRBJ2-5	TGTGCCAGCAGCCAAGCCGTTGGGGAGACCCAGTACTTC	CASSQAVGETQYF
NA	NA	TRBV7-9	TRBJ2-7	TGTGCCAGCAGCTTAGTCATGGAGGGCTACGAGCAGTACTTC	CASSLVMEGYEQYF
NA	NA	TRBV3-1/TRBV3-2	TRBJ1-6	TGTGCCAGCAGCCAAGCGATTTCACCCCTCCACTTT	CASSQAISPLHF
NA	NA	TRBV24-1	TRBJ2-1	TGTGCCACCAGTGACCGCGGAAACCTTAGGAATGAGCAGTTCTTC	CATSDRGNLRNEQFF
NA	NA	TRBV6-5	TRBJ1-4	TGTGCCAGCAGTTGGCGGACTAATGAAAAACTGTTTTTT	CASSWRTNEKLFF